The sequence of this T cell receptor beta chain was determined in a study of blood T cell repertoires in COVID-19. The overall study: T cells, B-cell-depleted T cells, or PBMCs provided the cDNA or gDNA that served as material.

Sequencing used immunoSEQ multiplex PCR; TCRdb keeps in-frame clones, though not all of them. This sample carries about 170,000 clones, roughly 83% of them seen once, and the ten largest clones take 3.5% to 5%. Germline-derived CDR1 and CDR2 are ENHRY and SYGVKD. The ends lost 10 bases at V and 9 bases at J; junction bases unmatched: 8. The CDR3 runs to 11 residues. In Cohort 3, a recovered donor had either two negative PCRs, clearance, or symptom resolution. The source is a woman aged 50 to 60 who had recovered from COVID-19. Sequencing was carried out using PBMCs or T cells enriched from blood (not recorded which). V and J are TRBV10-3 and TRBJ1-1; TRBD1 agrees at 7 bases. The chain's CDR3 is CASLGTAKAFF. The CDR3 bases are TGTGCCAGCCTCGGGACAGCGAAAGCTTTCTTT.